These 26 T cell receptor beta chains originate from one sample sequenced in a study of cytomegalovirus exposure and HLA in healthy donors. The PCR ran on 60 Vbeta and 13 Jbeta primers. Produced via immunoSEQ multiplex PCR; TCRdb's table is partial and in-frame only. The sample totals about 130,000 clones. The sequencing sample was made of PBMCs. The receptor source for this set is a man younger than 35 in good health and CMV-seronegative.

The CDR3 is CASIPDRVDYGYTF. The CDR3 coding sequence is TGTGCCAGCATTCCGGACAGGGTCGACTATGGCTACACCTTC. This chain uses TRBV6-1 with TRBJ1-2; the match to TRBD1 covers 8 bases. Germline V gene sequence: CDR1 MNHNS, CDR2 SASEGT. This CDR3 is 14 amino acids long. Trimming took 7 bases from V and 3 from J; bases not matched to a gene: 7.

The rearrangement uses TRBV5-6 and TRBJ2-5; 7 nucleotides match TRBD1. V dropped 1 base and J dropped 4; count of bases not matched to a gene: 7. Germline CDR1 and CDR2: SGHDT and YYEEEE. The CDR3 covers 15 residues. The CDR3 sequence is CASSLPTGPGETQYF. DNA for the CDR3: TGTGCCAGCAGCTTGCCGACAGGGCCGGGAGAGACCCAGTACTTC.

This chain links TRBV28 with TRBJ2-7; 7 nucleotides line up with TRBD2. The germline CDR1 and CDR2 sequences are MDHEN and SYDVKM. J lost 2 bases, V lost 4 bases, and 5 bases had no gene match. This CDR3 spans 14 amino acids. The CDR3 spells CASSSVGGAYEQYF. DNA of the CDR3: TGTGCCAGCAGTTCGGTGGGGGGGGCCTACGAGCAGTACTTC.

The V call is TRBV7-2, the J call TRBJ2-7; 8 nucleotides line up with TRBD1. The CDR3 runs 14 residues. The germline gives CDR1 SGHTA, CDR2 FQGNSA. V shed 5 bases and J 7 bases; nucleotides not matched to a gene: 10. The CDR3 DNA reads as TGTGCCAGCAGCAAAGACAGGGGAACCGTAGAGCAGTACTTC. This sequence encodes CASSKDRGTVEQYF.

The J gene is TRBJ1-6, the V gene TRBV10-2, with D perhaps matching TRBD1 (6 bases). V was cut by 2 bases and J by 9 bases, with 8 bases left in between. The CDR3 has 13 residues. CDR1 is WSHSY and CDR2 is SAAADI in the germline V gene. The CDR3 sequence: CASSEGQSSPLHF. CDR3 in DNA: TGCGCCAGCAGTGAGGGACAGAGTTCACCCCTCCACTTT.

The gene calls are TRBV7-3 and TRBJ2-5; a weak D match, TRBD1 (5 bases). The CDR3 covers 13 residues. Germline CDR1 is SGHTA and CDR2 is FQGTGA. V was trimmed by 2 bases and J by 4 bases, leaving 8 bases between them. The DNA of the CDR3 is TGTGCCAGCAGCTTACAGGGTTCAGAGACCCAGTACTTC. Amino acid sequence: CASSLQGSETQYF.

The chain joins TRBV9 to TRBJ2-1; 7 bases align to TRBD1. V was pared by 4 bases and J by 2 bases, with 6 bases of the junction left unmatched. This CDR3 region has 15 residues. Per the germline V gene, CDR1 is SGDLS and CDR2 is YYNGEE. CDR3 DNA: TGTGCCAGCAGCTTGACCCAGGGGGCCTACAATGAGCAGTTCTTC. It translates to CASSLTQGAYNEQFF.

CDR3 region: CASSYRLAGGYEQYF. Here the CDR3 DNA reads TGTGCCAGCAGTTATCGACTAGCGGGGGGCTACGAGCAGTACTTC. The V and J genes are TRBV6-5 and TRBJ2-5; 13 bases match TRBD2. The J call is uncertain, as TRBJ2-7 better fits the DNA end. This CDR3 comprises 15 residues. Germline V gene lookup returns CDR1 MNHEY and CDR2 SVGAGI.

This chain links TRBV28 with TRBJ2-5; D uncertain. The CDR3 spans 17 residues. Germline values: CDR1 MDHEN, CDR2 SYDVKM. V lost 5 bases and J lost 5, with 24 bases in between. The CDR3 is CASSPRPKTPARETQYF. CDR3 coding DNA: TGTGCCAGCAGTCCACGCCCCAAGACCCCAGCGCGGGAGACCCAGTACTTC.

The chain is built from TRBV7-2 and TRBJ1-2; 11 bases agree with TRBD1. Per the germline V gene, CDR1 is SGHTA and CDR2 is FQGNSA. V shed 5 bases, J shed 7 bases, and the junction held 12 bases outside the gene matches. The CDR3 has 16 amino acids. CDR3 amino acids: CASSIRAGQGGGGYTF. CDR3 nucleotide sequence: TGTGCCAGCAGCATCAGAGCGGGACAGGGGGGTGGTGGCTACACCTTC.

The V call is TRBV5-1, the J call TRBJ2-7; the D gene is possibly TRBD1 (6 bases). Germline lookup yields CDR1 SGHRS and CDR2 YFSETQ. V lost 4 bases and J 4 bases, leaving 21 bases between the germline ends. This CDR3 region has 16 residues. CDR3 residues: CASSLGTSLRTYEQYF. In nucleotides, the CDR3 is TGCGCCAGCAGCCTCGGGACATCTCTTAGGACGTACGAGCAGTACTTC.

The chain employs TRBV7-6 and TRBJ1-6; a possible D gene is TRBD1 (5 bases). Germline V gives CDR1 SGHVS, CDR2 FNYEAQ. The CDR3 loop spans 16 amino acids. V lost 1 base and J lost 1, with 8 bases in between. In DNA, the CDR3 is TGTGCCAGCAGCTTAGGGGGGGGATCCTATAATTCACCCCTCCACTTT. This gives the protein CASSLGGGSYNSPLHF. Complete variable domain (other parts from reference TRBV7-6 and TRBJ1-6): GAGVSQSPRYKVTKRGQDVALRCDPISGHVSLYWYRQALGQGPEFLTYFNYEAQQDKSGLPNDRFSAERPEGSISTLTIQRTEQRDSAMYRCASSLGGGSYNSPLHFGNGTRLTVT.

CDR3: CASSRMAGEPGELFF. CDR3 nucleotide sequence: TGTGCCAGTAGTAGGATGGCAGGGGAACCCGGGGAGCTGTTTTTT. V gene TRBV19 combines with J gene TRBJ2-2, with D possibly TRBD1 on 6 matching bases. The CDR3 contains 15 residues. V was pared by 4 bases and J by 6 bases, with 15 bases between. Germline assignment: CDR1 LNHDA and CDR2 SQIVND (reference sequence).

V gene TRBV4-3 combines with J gene TRBJ2-3; 8 positions match TRBD1. CDR3 length: 15 amino acids. Germline CDR1 LGHNA, CDR2 YSLEER. After removal of 1 base from V and 7 bases from J, the junction contained 7 bases not matched to a gene. The CDR3 nucleotides are TGCGCCAGCAGCCAAGTTCAGGGGGCGCGTAATACGCAGTATTTT. Encoded protein: CASSQVQGARNTQYF.

The rearrangement uses TRBV7-2 and TRBJ1-5, with no clear D. V was shortened by 5 bases and J by 5 bases, with 13 bases between the two germline ends. Germline V gene data show CDR1 as SGHTA and CDR2 as FQGNSA. There are 14 residues in the CDR3. For the CDR3, the DNA is TGTGCCAGCAGCCCCCAGTCCGGGTATCAGCCCCAGCATTTT. Translated, it gives CASSPQSGYQPQHF.

The V and J genes are TRBV18 and TRBJ1-1, with 7 bases aligning to TRBD1. Looked up from germline, CDR1 is KGHSH and CDR2 is LQKENI. The CDR3 extends over 15 amino acids. V gave up 3 bases and J gave up 1 base; unmatched junction bases: 5. CDR3 in DNA: TGTGCCAGCTCACCTAGGGGACAGCCGAACACTGAAGCTTTCTTT. Encoded protein: CASSPRGQPNTEAFF.

This rearrangement joins TRBV28 to TRBJ1-6; D gene uncertain. Germline V CDR1 and CDR2: MDHEN, SYDVKM. The V and J ends lost 7 bases and 1 base respectively, with 14 bases between them. CDR3 length: 16 residues. CDR3 in DNA: TGTGCCAGCACCAAACGGGGTATTTCCTATAATTCACCCCTCCACTTT. This sequence encodes CASTKRGISYNSPLHF.

The chain carries TRBV9 and TRBJ2-2; the match to TRBD2 covers 10 bases. The V gene end was trimmed by 1 base and the J gene end by 6 bases; junction bases not matched to a gene: 9. There are 17 residues in the CDR3. Germline CDR1 reads SGDLS; CDR2 reads YYNGEE. The CDR3 DNA reads TGTGCCAGCAGCGTACAGGGGACTAGCGAGAGGGCCGGGGAGCTGTTTTTT. This translates into CASSVQGTSERAGELFF.

The rearrangement links TRBV27 to TRBJ1-1; 7 bases align to TRBD1. Germline CDR1 MNHEY, CDR2 SMNVEV (reference sequence). V was pared by 7 bases and J by 0 bases, with 2 bases of the junction left unmatched. The CDR3 is 13 amino acids. The chain's CDR3 is CASKDRLNTEAFF. In DNA, the CDR3 is TGTGCCAGCAAGGACAGGTTGAACACTGAAGCTTTCTTT.

The chain uses TRBV5-5 and TRBJ1-6; D unclear. The germline V gene encodes CDR1 SGHKS and CDR2 YYEKEE (reference sequence). The V gene lost 7 bases and the J gene lost 0 bases, with 14 bases spanning the gap. This CDR3 has 16 amino acids. In DNA form, the CDR3 reads TGTGCCAGCGGACTCGCCCAAAGCTCCTATAATTCACCCCTCCACTTT. This translates into CASGLAQSSYNSPLHF.

V is TRBV28 and J is TRBJ2-3; 9 bases map to TRBD2. J lost 9 bases, V lost 7 bases, and 14 bases had no gene match. CDR3 length: 15 residues. Germline assignment: CDR1 MDHEN and CDR2 SYDVKM. The CDR3 spells CASTLRGGGARTQYF. The DNA for the CDR3 is TGTGCCAGCACCTTAAGAGGCGGGGGGGCCCGGACGCAGTATTTT.

This chain joins TRBV11-2 and TRBJ2-5; tentative D call: TRBD2 (5 bases). This CDR3 comprises 12 residues. V lost 3 bases, J lost 11 bases, and 13 bases lay in between. The germline V gene has CDR1 SGHAT and CDR2 FQNNGV. In DNA, the CDR3 is TGTGCCAGCAGCTTTGCAGTGAGGGAGCAGTACTTC. It translates to CASSFAVREQYF.

The chain couples TRBV7-9 to TRBJ2-1, with TRBD2 matching 8 bases. CDR1 SEHNR and CDR2 FQNEAQ come from the germline V gene (reference sequence). With 10 bases clipped from V and 8 bases from J, the junction kept 7 bases outside the gene matches. The CDR3 loop spans 12 amino acids. This chain's CDR3 is CATGGLRDEQFF. The CDR3 DNA reads TGTGCCACGGGGGGGTTGAGGGATGAGCAGTTCTTC.

This chain connects TRBV19 to TRBJ2-5; possibly TRBD1 for D (5 bases). The CDR3 has 13 amino acids. Per the germline V gene, CDR1 is LNHDA and CDR2 is SQIVND (reference sequence). Trimming stripped 5 bases from V and 7 bases from J, with 14 bases between. This chain's CDR3 is CASSSGSGGTQYF. The CDR3 DNA reads TGTGCCAGTAGTTCAGGGTCGGGCGGGACCCAGTACTTC.

The V call is TRBV11-2, the J call TRBJ2-3; D ambiguous. Germline loops: CDR1 SGHAT, CDR2 FQNNGV. This CDR3 is 16 amino acids long. Trimming cost V 3 bases and J 4 bases, with 17 bases left between them. This CDR3 reads CASSFEFVAPSDTQYF. The CDR3 DNA is TGTGCCAGCAGCTTTGAATTTGTGGCCCCCTCAGATACGCAGTATTTT.

DNA of the CDR3: TGCGCCAGCAAAGGCGGGAGAGTCACAGATACGCAGTATTTT. This encodes CASKGGRVTDTQYF. This rearrangement joins TRBV5-1 to TRBJ2-3, with 7 bases aligning to TRBD2. Trimming at V came to 6 bases and at J to 2 bases, leaving 6 bases not matched to a gene. Germline assignment: CDR1 SGHRS and CDR2 YFSETQ. The CDR3 consists of 14 residues.